This TCR beta chain is from a study of CD4 T cells in relation to SARS-CoV-2 and coronaviruses. Losses at the gene ends were 2 bases for V and 3 bases for J; bases not matched to a gene: 5. CDR3 length equals 16 residues. CDR1 MNHEY and CDR2 SVGEGT come from the germline V gene. Before the COVID-19 pandemic, during about 2011-2019, CD4+ T cells were taken from unexposed donors. After roughly 9 days of culture, CD4+ T cells were isolated. Testing used SARS-CoV-2 S/N and four cold-coronavirus spikes on unexposed-donor CD4+ T cells, cells permitting. PBMCs were plated at two million per well in IL-2-containing medium. Comments on this clone: Its matching antigen is unknown.

Produced via immunoSEQ multiplex PCR; TCRdb's table is partial and in-frame only. This table has about 20,000 clones, about three fifths appearing once. This chain joins TRBV6-2 or TRBV6-3 and TRBJ2-4; 9 bases are a match to TRBD2. The clonotype comes from a human donor in good health. Sequencing was done on a sample of CD4+ T cells from PBMCs, cultured in vitro. For the CDR3, the DNA is TGTGCCAGCAGTTACGAGCGGGGGGTTCGCAAAAACATTCAGTACTTC. Translation gives CASSYERGVRKNIQYF.